This is a list of T cell receptor beta chains from one sample in a study of cytomegalovirus exposure and HLA in healthy donors. The protocol was immunoSEQ multiplex PCR, while the TCRdb copy is restricted to in-frame clones and leaves out a portion. The top ten clones hold roughly 4% of a sample with fewer than 150,000 clones, roughly 76% of them seen once. The sample comprised PBMCs. Receptor source: a man aged 18 to 29 in good health and CMV-seronegative. The conserved cysteine and the conserved F or W are not part of the CDR3 here. A D gene is named only where the DNA matches it firmly.

d_gene: -; j_gene: TRBJ1-1; v_gene: TRBV6-5; CDR3aa: ASSYSVEGNTEAF
d_gene: -; j_gene: TRBJ1-1; v_gene: TRBV30; CDR3aa: AWSRMNTEAF
d_gene: -; j_gene: TRBJ1-1; v_gene: TRBV10-2; CDR3aa: ASKDIRGIEAF
d_gene: TRBD2; j_gene: TRBJ2-1; v_gene: TRBV5-4; CDR3aa: ASSSPSGRAYNEQF
d_gene: TRBD1; j_gene: TRBJ2-7; v_gene: TRBV13; CDR3aa: ASSPTGESSYEQY
d_gene: -; j_gene: TRBJ1-2; v_gene: TRBV15; CDR3aa: ATSREVPGANYGYT
d_gene: TRBD1; j_gene: TRBJ2-7; v_gene: TRBV6-5; CDR3aa: ASSKGQGASYEQY
d_gene: -; j_gene: TRBJ2-3; v_gene: TRBV30; CDR3aa: AWSRDLRGTDTQY
d_gene: TRBD2; j_gene: TRBJ2-5; v_gene: TRBV5-1; CDR3aa: ASSLAGLAGGLQETQY
d_gene: TRBD1; j_gene: TRBJ1-1; v_gene: TRBV5-4; CDR3aa: ASSSRTGLNTEAF
d_gene: TRBD1; j_gene: TRBJ1-4; v_gene: TRBV10-1; CDR3aa: ASPPSEGGMTNEKLF
d_gene: -; j_gene: TRBJ1-2; v_gene: TRBV18; CDR3aa: ASSPSFGRDYGYT
d_gene: -; j_gene: TRBJ2-5; v_gene: TRBV6-6; CDR3aa: ASSMIQGTETQY
d_gene: TRBD1; j_gene: TRBJ2-7; v_gene: TRBV5-1; CDR3aa: ASSWTGSLGEQY
d_gene: TRBD1; j_gene: TRBJ1-1; v_gene: TRBV18; CDR3aa: ASSPGQGMDTEAF
d_gene: -; j_gene: TRBJ2-7; v_gene: TRBV6-5; CDR3aa: ASSYRGILSYEQY
d_gene: TRBD2; j_gene: TRBJ2-1; v_gene: TRBV5-1; CDR3aa: ASSSGRTSGDYNEQF
d_gene: TRBD1; j_gene: TRBJ2-2; v_gene: TRBV18; CDR3aa: ASSPAGQGGTGELF
d_gene: -; j_gene: TRBJ1-1; v_gene: TRBV2; CDR3aa: ASSVGEANTEAF
d_gene: TRBD1; j_gene: TRBJ2-7; v_gene: TRBV7-9; CDR3aa: ASSRTGDEQY
d_gene: -; j_gene: TRBJ1-5; v_gene: TRBV7-6; CDR3aa: ASSLGSGGGQPQH
d_gene: -; j_gene: TRBJ1-2; v_gene: TRBV6-1; CDR3aa: ASSEGPGTQYGYT
d_gene: TRBD1; j_gene: TRBJ2-7; v_gene: TRBV25-1; CDR3aa: ASSSPTGMSY
d_gene: -; j_gene: TRBJ1-2; v_gene: TRBV7-9; CDR3aa: ASSLEGGAYGYT
d_gene: -; j_gene: TRBJ1-1; v_gene: TRBV27; CDR3aa: ASSPRDTTEAF
d_gene: -; j_gene: TRBJ1-4; v_gene: TRBV7-7; CDR3aa: ASSPGTGLFEKLF
d_gene: -; j_gene: TRBJ1-4; v_gene: TRBV2; CDR3aa: ASSVQGTNEKLF
d_gene: TRBD1; j_gene: TRBJ2-1; v_gene: TRBV19; CDR3aa: ASSAGTGNEQF
d_gene: TRBD1; j_gene: TRBJ2-7; v_gene: TRBV6-6; CDR3aa: ASSYTGTGGGEQY
d_gene: TRBD2; j_gene: TRBJ2-7; v_gene: TRBV27; CDR3aa: ASSLSIAGVSYEQY
d_gene: -; j_gene: TRBJ1-5; v_gene: TRBV2; CDR3aa: ASSEGAVQGQPQH